This entry describes one T cell receptor (beta chain). Other DNA sequences in this sample translate to the same CDR3. The sample belongs to a study of blood T cell repertoires in COVID-19. CDR3 size: 14 residues. Germline CDR1 is SGHRS and CDR2 is YFSETQ. Germline trimming cut 3 bases from V and 5 bases from J; bases unmatched to any gene: 5. Method: immunoSEQ multiplex PCR; TCRdb's copy keeps in-frame clones and lacks some. The sample holds nearly 250,000 clones, just under 90% seen once. The sequenced sample was PBMCs or T cells enriched from blood (not recorded which). The V gene is TRBV5-1, the J gene TRBJ1-1; 9 bases map to TRBD1. The source is a man aged 50 or older who had been exposed to COVID-19. The CDR3 spells CASSSGQGVTEAFF. Here the CDR3 DNA reads TGCGCCAGCAGCTCGGGACAGGGAGTTACTGAAGCTTTCTTT.